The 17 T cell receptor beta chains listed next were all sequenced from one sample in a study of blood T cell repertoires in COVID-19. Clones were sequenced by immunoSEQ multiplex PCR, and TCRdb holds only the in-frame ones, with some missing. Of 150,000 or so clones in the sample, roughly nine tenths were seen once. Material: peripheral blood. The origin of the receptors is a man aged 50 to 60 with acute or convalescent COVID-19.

The CDR3 is CASSLVGSPYEQYF. CDR3 nucleotides: TGTGCCAGCAGCTTAGTCGGGAGCCCCTACGAGCAGTACTTC. The chain combines TRBV7-8 with TRBJ2-7; perhaps TRBD2 as D (6 bases). Between the trimmed V and J ends, which lost 1 base and 2 bases, there was a span of 9 bases. The CDR3 is 14 residues long. The germline V gene has CDR1 SGHVS and CDR2 FQNEAQ.

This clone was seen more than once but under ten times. The CDR3 loop reads CASRDRGDYGYTF. CDR3 sequence (DNA): TGCGCCAGCAGGGACAGGGGAGACTATGGCTACACCTTC. The rearrangement links TRBV5-1 to TRBJ1-2; 9 positions agree with TRBD1. The V and J ends lost 5 bases and 3 bases, in that order; junction bases with no gene match: 2. The CDR3 has 13 residues. The germline gives CDR1 SGHRS, CDR2 YFSETQ.

CDR3 in amino acids: CASSNRDRDGYTF. CDR3 coding DNA: TGTGCCAGCAGCAACCGGGACAGGGACGGCTACACCTTC. The rearrangement joins TRBV6-5 to TRBJ1-2; 9 positions match TRBD1. The germline V gene has CDR1 MNHEY and CDR2 SVGAGI. The ends lost 6 bases at V and 8 bases at J; junction bases unmatched: 7. This CDR3 has 13 amino acids.

The CDR3 DNA sequence: TGTGCCAGCGCGACAGGGGGCGTTGAGACCCAGTACTTC. It yields the protein CASATGGVETQYF. The V gene is TRBV21-1, the J gene TRBJ2-5; the DNA was not used to check the table's D call, TRBD1. TRBV21-1 is termed a pseudogene. This CDR3 has 13 residues.

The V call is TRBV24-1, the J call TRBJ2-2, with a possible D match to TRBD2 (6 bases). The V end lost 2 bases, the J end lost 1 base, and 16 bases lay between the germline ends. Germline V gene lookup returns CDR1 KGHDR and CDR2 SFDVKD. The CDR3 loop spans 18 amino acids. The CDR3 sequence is CATSDSRRGARNTGELFF. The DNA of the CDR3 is TGTGCCACCAGTGATTCCCGACGCGGGGCAAGGAACACCGGGGAGCTGTTTTTT.

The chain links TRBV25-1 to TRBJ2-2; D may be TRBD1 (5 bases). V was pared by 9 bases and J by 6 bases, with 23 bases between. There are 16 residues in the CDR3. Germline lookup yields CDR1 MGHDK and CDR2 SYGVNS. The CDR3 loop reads CARLHLLGQPPGELFF. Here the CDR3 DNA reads TGTGCCAGACTACACCTTTTGGGGCAGCCCCCCGGGGAGCTGTTTTTT.

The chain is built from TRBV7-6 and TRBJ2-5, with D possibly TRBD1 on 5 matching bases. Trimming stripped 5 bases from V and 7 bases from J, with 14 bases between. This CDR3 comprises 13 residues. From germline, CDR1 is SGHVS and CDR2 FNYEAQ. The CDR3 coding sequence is TGTGCCAGCAGCAATCAGGGATATTTGACCCAGTACTTC. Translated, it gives CASSNQGYLTQYF.

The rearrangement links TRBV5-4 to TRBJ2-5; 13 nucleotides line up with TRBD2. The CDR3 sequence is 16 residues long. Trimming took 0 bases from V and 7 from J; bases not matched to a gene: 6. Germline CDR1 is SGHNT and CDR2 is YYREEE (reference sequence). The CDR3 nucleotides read TGTGCCAGCAGCTTGGGGACTAGCGGGAGTTGGGGGACCCAGTACTTC. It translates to CASSLGTSGSWGTQYF.

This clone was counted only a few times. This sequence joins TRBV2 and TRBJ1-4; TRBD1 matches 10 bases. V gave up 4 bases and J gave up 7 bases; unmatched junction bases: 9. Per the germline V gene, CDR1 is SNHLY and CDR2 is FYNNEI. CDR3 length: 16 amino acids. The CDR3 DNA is TGTGCCAGCAGTGGGACAGGGGGAGTACGGGTTGAAAAACTGTTTTTT. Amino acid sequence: CASSGTGGVRVEKLFF.

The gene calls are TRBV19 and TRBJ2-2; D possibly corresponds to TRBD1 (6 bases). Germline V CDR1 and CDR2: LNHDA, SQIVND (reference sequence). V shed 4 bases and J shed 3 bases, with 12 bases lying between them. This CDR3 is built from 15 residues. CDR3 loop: CASSRGQFDTGELFF. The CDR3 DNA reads TGTGCCAGTAGTAGGGGACAATTCGACACCGGGGAGCTGTTTTTT.

DNA of the CDR3: TGTGCCAGCAGTGAAGTTCGCCAAACTAGCACAGATACGCAGTATTTT. This codes for CASSEVRQTSTDTQYF. The V and J genes are TRBV6-1 and TRBJ2-3; D is unclear. The CDR3 has 16 amino acids. Trimming pared 1 base from V and 0 bases from J, leaving 11 bases between. Germline values: CDR1 MNHNS, CDR2 SASEGT.

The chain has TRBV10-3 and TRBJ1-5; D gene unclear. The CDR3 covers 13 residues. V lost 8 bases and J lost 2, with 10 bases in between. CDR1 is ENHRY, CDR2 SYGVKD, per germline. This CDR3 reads CAIQNEGNQPQHF. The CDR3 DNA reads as TGTGCCATCCAAAACGAGGGCAATCAGCCCCAGCATTTT.

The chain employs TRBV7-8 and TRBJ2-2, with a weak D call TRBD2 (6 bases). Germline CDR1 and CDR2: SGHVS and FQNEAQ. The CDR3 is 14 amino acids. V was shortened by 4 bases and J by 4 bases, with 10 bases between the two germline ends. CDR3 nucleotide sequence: TGTGCCAGCAGCTACGAGGGAGGCACCGGGGAGCTGTTTTTT. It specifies CASSYEGGTGELFF.

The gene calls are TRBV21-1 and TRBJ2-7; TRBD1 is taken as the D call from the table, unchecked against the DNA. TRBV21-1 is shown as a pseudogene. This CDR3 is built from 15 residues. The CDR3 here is CASSKKGDTAYEQYV. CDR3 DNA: TGTGCCAGCAGCAAAAAGGGGGACACCGCCTACGAGCAGTACGTC.

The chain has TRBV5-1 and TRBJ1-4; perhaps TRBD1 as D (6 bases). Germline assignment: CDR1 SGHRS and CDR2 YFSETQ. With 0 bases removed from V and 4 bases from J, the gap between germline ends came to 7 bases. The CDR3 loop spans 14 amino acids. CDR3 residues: CASSLGQVNEKLFF. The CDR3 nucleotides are TGCGCCAGCAGCTTGGGACAGGTTAATGAAAAACTGTTTTTT.

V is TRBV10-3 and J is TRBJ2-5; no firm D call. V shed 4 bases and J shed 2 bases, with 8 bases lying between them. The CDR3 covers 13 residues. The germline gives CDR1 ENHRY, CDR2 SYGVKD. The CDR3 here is CAISVAIQETQYF. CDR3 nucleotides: TGTGCCATCAGTGTGGCAATACAAGAGACCCAGTACTTC.

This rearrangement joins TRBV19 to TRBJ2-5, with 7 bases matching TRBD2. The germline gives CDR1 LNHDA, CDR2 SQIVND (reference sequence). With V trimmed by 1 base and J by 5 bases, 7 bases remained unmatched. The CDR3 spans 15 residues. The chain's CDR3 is CASSIAGGVGETQYF. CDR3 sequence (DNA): TGTGCCAGTAGTATAGCGGGGGGTGTAGGGGAGACCCAGTACTTC.